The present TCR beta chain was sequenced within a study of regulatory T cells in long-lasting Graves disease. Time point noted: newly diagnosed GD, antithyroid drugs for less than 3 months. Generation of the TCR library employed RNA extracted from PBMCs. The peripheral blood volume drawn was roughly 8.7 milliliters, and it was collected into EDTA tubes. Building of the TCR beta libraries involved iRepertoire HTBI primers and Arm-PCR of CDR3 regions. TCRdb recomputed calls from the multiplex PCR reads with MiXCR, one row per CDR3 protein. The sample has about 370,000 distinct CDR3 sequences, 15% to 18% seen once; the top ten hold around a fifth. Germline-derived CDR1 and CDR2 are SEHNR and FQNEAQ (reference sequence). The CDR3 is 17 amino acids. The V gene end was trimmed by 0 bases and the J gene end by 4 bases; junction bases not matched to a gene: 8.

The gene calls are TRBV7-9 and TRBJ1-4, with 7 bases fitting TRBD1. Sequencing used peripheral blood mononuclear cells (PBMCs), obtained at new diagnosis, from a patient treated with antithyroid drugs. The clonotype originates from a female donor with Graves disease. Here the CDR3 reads CASSLAYTGDNNEKLFF. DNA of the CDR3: TGTGCCAGCAGCTTAGCGTATACAGGGGATAATAATGAAAAACTGTTTTTT.